This T cell receptor beta chain derives from a study of circulating and synovial CD4+ cells in juvenile arthritis. As for this clone: Antigen: not known.

Cells were sorted as HLA-DR+CD14-CD3+CD4+CD25low/- from PBMCs. General study results and limits: Some such blood samples were as oligoclonal as synovium. Compared with bulk blood, circulating pathogenic-like lymphocytes shared substantially more CDR3 sequences with synovial T cells.

Germline V gene lookup returns CDR1 SGDLS and CDR2 YYNGEE. The CDR3 loop spans 14 amino acids. The V end lost 0 bases, the J end lost 5 bases, and 11 bases lay between the germline ends. Repertoires were generated with immunoSEQ multiplex PCR, while TCRdb's copy carries only in-frame clones and drops some. Of over a thousand clones in the sample, around 90% were seen once. Sequences were obtained from HLA-DR+ CD4+ T cells from blood. Specified subset: circulating pathogenic-like lymphocytes, sorted as HLA-DR+CD14-CD3+CD4+CD25low/- blood T cells. This chain uses TRBV9 with TRBJ2-5, with TRBD1 as a possible D gene (6 bases). This sequence originates from a human donor with juvenile idiopathic arthritis. CDR3 residues: CASSVEDSQETQYF. The DNA for the CDR3 is TGTGCCAGCAGCGTAGAGGACAGCCAGGAGACCCAGTACTTC.